Listed below are T cell receptor beta chains from one sample, sequenced in a study of immune evolution from preneoplasia to lung adenocarcinoma. Data came from immunoSEQ multiplex PCR; TCRdb stores just in-frame clones and leaves some out. The sample carries approximately 4,900 clones, under 85% recorded once. Sequencing input: FFPE normal lung tissue adjacent to the tumor. The receptors originated from a person over 45 with lung adenocarcinoma. CDR3s leave out the opening cysteine and the closing phenylalanine or tryptophan. Fields, in order: J gene, V gene, CDR3 protein.

TRBJ2-7 TRBV4-1 ASSQDNHGGRPYEQY
TRBJ1-3 TRBV5-4 ASSPGSSGNTIY
TRBJ1-2 TRBV14 ASSPGRSRGYT
TRBJ2-1 TRBV7-3 ASSLRVGSGSKRKDEQF
TRBJ2-6 TRBV5-1 ASSLGHHSGANVLT
TRBJ2-1 TRBV28 ASTPYGLAGGEQF
TRBJ2-1 TRBV29-1 SVNARASGAVNNEQF
TRBJ1-5 TRBV30 AWSEFGPPPQH
TRBJ1-1 TRBV2 ASSGQAPGLNTEAF
TRBJ2-7 TRBV5-6 ASRVGLIPLLEQY
TRBJ2-4 TRBV5-1 ASSQGGASPALIQY
TRBJ1-4 TRBV28 ASSNRVLINEKLF
TRBJ2-7 TRBV7-6 ASSLAPPGILTPSEQY
TRBJ2-2 TRBV5-1 ASRAGTGAPGELF
TRBJ1-2 TRBV30 AWRDGTSYT
TRBJ1-3 TRBV4-1 ASRQKLMDRGMSSGNTIY
TRBJ2-7 TRBV27 ASSLSMAGNYEQY
TRBJ2-6 TRBV25-1 ASSDRALSGANVLT
TRBJ2-5 TRBV7-3 ASSLMQGETQY
TRBJ2-2 TRBV6-5 ASILVSTGELF
TRBJ2-5 TRBV18 ASSPNSQETQY
TRBJ2-5 TRBV15 ATSRKTGGSETQY
TRBJ2-5 TRBV12-5 ASAAGQIDEETQY
TRBJ1-1 TRBV10-1 ASRDRDISEAF
TRBJ1-1 TRBV10-1 ASSETTRASGRAF